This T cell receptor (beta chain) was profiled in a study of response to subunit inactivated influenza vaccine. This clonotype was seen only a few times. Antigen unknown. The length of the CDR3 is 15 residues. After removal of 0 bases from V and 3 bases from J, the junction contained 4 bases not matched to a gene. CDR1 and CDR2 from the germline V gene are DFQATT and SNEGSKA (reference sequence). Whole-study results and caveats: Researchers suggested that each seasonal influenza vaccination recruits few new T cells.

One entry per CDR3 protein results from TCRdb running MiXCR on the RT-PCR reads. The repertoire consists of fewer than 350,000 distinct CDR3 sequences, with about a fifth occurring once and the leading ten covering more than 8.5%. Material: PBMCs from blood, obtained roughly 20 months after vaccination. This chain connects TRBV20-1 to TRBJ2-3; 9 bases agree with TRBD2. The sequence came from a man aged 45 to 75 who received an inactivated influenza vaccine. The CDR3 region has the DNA TGCAGTGCTAGAGATCTGGGACTAGCAACAGATACGCAGTATTTT. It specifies CSARDLGLATDTQYF.